Listed below are T cell receptor beta chains from one sample, sequenced in a study of CD8 T cells in ankylosing spondylitis. TCRdb reprocessed the 5' RACE reads via MiXCR and lists one record per CDR3 protein. The repertoire consists of roughly 69,000 distinct CDR3 sequences, with roughly 5% occurring once and the leading ten covering around 2.2%. Sequencing was performed on blood, either unsorted or a sorted T cell fraction (not recorded which). Every receptor here comes from a male donor with ankylosing spondylitis or in good health (not recorded which). CDR3s include the opening cysteine and the closing phenylalanine or tryptophan. A D gene is named only where the DNA matches it firmly. Clone sizes are given selectively: once, few, many, or a class where the clone is expanded.

TRBJ2-1	NA	TRBV6-4	many	TGTGCCAGCAGTGACTCTGGGGGGCCCGGTCATGAGCAGTTCTTC	CASSDSGGPGHEQFF
TRBJ1-2	NA	TRBV18	many	TGTGCCAGCTCACCGGGGGAGGCTGTATATGGCTACACCTTC	CASSPGEAVYGYTF
TRBJ1-2	NA	TRBV6-6	many	TGTGCCAGCAGTTACAGGAATGGCTACACCTTC	CASSYRNGYTF
TRBJ1-1	NA	TRBV15	many	TGTGCCACCAGCAGGAGGGGTGTTACTGAAGCTTTCTTT	CATSRRGVTEAFF
TRBJ2-5	TRBD2	TRBV20-1	many	TGCAGTGCGACCACTAGCGGGGGGGTTGAGACCCAGTACTTC	CSATTSGGVETQYF
TRBJ2-7	TRBD1	TRBV10-3	many	TGTGCCATCAGTGGACAGGGGTACGAGCAGTACTTC	CAISGQGYEQYF
TRBJ2-1	NA	TRBV4-3	many	TGCGCCAGCAGCCAATTGGCGGGGTACAATGAGCAGTTCTTC	CASSQLAGYNEQFF
TRBJ1-5	NA	TRBV10-3	many	TGTGCCATCGGTGAGTCGGGAGGGGCAAATCAGCCCCAGCATTTT	CAIGESGGANQPQHF
TRBJ1-6	NA	TRBV10-3	many	TGTGCCATCAGTGACCGGGACACGGATTCACCCCTCCACTTT	CAISDRDTDSPLHF
TRBJ1-6	TRBD1	TRBV10-3	many	TGTGCCATCACCGGGACAGGAGAAACCCATTCACCCCTCCACTTT	CAITGTGETHSPLHF
TRBJ2-6	NA	TRBV5-1	many	TGCGCCAGCAGCTTCGCGGCCTCTGGGGCCAACGTCCTGACTTTC	CASSFAASGANVLTF
TRBJ2-3	TRBD2	TRBV10-3	many	TGTGCCATCAAAGACGGACTAGTCACAGATACGCAGTATTTT	CAIKDGLVTDTQYF
TRBJ1-1	NA	TRBV5-1	few	TGCGCCAGCAGCTTGGGAGACATGAACACTGAAGCTTTCTTT	CASSLGDMNTEAFF
TRBJ1-5	TRBD1	TRBV6-4	many	TGTGCCAGCCAGGAGGACAGGGCCCAGCCCCAGCATTTT	CASQEDRAQPQHF
TRBJ1-2	TRBD1	TRBV18	few	TGTGCCAGCTCACCACCGGGACAGGATCGCTGGGGCTATGGCTACACCTTC	CASSPPGQDRWGYGYTF
TRBJ2-7	NA	TRBV9	NA	TGTGCCAGCAGCCCCCCCGAAGGGAAAACCGAGCAGTACTTC	CASSPPEGKTEQYF
TRBJ2-2	TRBD1	TRBV12-3/TRBV12-4	many	TGTGCCAGCATTCCAGCCCTCTCCGGGACAGGGGGAGAGACCGGGGAGCTGTTTTTT	CASIPALSGTGGETGELFF
TRBJ2-2	NA	TRBV29-1	many	TGCAGCGTTGAAAGGACCGCATCCGGGGAGCTGTTTTTT	CSVERTASGELFF
TRBJ2-6	NA	TRBV5-1	many	TGCGCCAGCAGCTTGGCCGGGACTGCTGGGGCCAACGTCCTGACTTTC	CASSLAGTAGANVLTF
TRBJ1-6	NA	TRBV6-1	many	TGTGCCAGCAGTCCAAGAGAGAGCTCCTATAATTCACCCCTCCACTTT	CASSPRESSYNSPLHF
TRBJ1-5	NA	TRBV28	many	TGTGCCACAAAGACGGGAGGACCTGTAAATCAGCCCCAGCATTTT	CATKTGGPVNQPQHF
TRBJ2-1	NA	TRBV24-1	many	TGTGCCACCAGTGATACCGACATCACCTACAATGAGCAGTTCTTC	CATSDTDITYNEQFF
TRBJ2-3	NA	TRBV5-1	many	TGCGCCAGCAGCTTGGGGGGGAAGTCGGCAGATACGCAGTATTTT	CASSLGGKSADTQYF
TRBJ1-2	NA	TRBV20-1	many	TGCAGTGCTGATACGGGATCCTCTCTTTATGGCTACACCTTC	CSADTGSSLYGYTF
TRBJ2-5	NA	TRBV5-4	many	TGTGCCAGCAGCTGGGAAAACACCGAAGAGACCCAGTACTTC	CASSWENTEETQYF
TRBJ2-5	TRBD2	TRBV20-1	many	TGCAGTGCTAGCGGACTAGCGGGGGTGGATACCCAGTACTTC	CSASGLAGVDTQYF
TRBJ2-2	TRBD1	TRBV7-6	many	TGTGCCAGCAGCAACCTATGGACAGGCACCGGGGAGCTGTTTTTT	CASSNLWTGTGELFF
TRBJ2-2	TRBD1	TRBV6-1	many	TGTGCCAGCAGTGCCGGGACAGCGAACACCGGGGAGCTGTTTTTT	CASSAGTANTGELFF
TRBJ1-4	TRBD1	TRBV5-6	many	TGTGCCAGCAGCTTGACAGGGGAAGGTGAAAAACTGTTTTTT	CASSLTGEGEKLFF
TRBJ2-1	TRBD2	TRBV6-2/TRBV6-3	many	TGTGCCAGCAGTTACTCCCCAACTAGCGGGATCTACAATGAGCAGTTCTTC	CASSYSPTSGIYNEQFF
TRBJ2-3	NA	TRBV6-2/TRBV6-3	many	TGTGCCAGCAGTTACTCGGGGGCCCCTCTTTCCACAGATACGCAGTATTTT	CASSYSGAPLSTDTQYF
TRBJ2-3	TRBD2	TRBV20-1	many	TGCAGTGCCTCAGGGTCGGGACTAGCCGGCGCAGATACGCAGTATTTT	CSASGSGLAGADTQYF
TRBJ2-2	TRBD1	TRBV5-1	NA	TGCGCCAGCAGCACGGGGACAGGGGCCAGGGAGCTGTTTTTT	CASSTGTGARELFF
TRBJ1-3	NA	TRBV10-3	many	TGTGCCATTTCCAGGGAAGCTGGAAACACCATATATTTT	CAISREAGNTIYF
TRBJ2-7	NA	TRBV6-1	many	TGTGCCAGCAGGAGACCGGAGGGCTCCTACGAGCAGTACTTC	CASRRPEGSYEQYF
TRBJ1-1	NA	TRBV29-1	many	TGCAGCGTTCGAGACAGTGGCGATCGAGCTTTCTTT	CSVRDSGDRAFF
TRBJ2-5	TRBD1	TRBV29-1	many	TGCAGCGTTACAAGACAGGGAGAGACCCAGTACTTC	CSVTRQGETQYF